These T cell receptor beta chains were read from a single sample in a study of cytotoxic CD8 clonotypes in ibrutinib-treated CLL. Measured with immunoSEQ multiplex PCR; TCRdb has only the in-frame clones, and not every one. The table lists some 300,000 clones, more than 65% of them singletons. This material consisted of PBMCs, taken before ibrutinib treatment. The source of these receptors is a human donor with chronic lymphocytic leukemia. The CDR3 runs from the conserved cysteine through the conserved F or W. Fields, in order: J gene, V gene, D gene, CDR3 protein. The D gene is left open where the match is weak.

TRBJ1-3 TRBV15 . CATSRDTDSGNTIYF
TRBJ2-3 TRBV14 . CASSQGGTRYLDTQYF
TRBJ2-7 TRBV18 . CASSRATGYEQYF
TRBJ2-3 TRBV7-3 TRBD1 CASSRGQPGDTQYF
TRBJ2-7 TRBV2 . CASSDRGLYEQYF
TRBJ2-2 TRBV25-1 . CASRGISGNTGELFF
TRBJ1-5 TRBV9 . CASSVGGAPYQPQHF
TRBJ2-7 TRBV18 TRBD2 CASSPPPRVAGIYEQYF
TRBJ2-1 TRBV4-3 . CASSPDSGSYNEQFF
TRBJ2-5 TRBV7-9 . CASSLGTHQETQYF
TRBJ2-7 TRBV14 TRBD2 CASSPQRAGGPVWDEQYF
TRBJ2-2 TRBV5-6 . CASKQVANTGELFF
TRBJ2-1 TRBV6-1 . CASSFLTGVDGEQFF
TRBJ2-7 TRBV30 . CAWKIASYEQYF
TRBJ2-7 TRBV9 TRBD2 CASSVGTSVDYEQYF
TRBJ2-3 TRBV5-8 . CASSLSGLHTDTQYF
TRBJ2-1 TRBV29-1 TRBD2 CSVDTAGIPYNEQFF